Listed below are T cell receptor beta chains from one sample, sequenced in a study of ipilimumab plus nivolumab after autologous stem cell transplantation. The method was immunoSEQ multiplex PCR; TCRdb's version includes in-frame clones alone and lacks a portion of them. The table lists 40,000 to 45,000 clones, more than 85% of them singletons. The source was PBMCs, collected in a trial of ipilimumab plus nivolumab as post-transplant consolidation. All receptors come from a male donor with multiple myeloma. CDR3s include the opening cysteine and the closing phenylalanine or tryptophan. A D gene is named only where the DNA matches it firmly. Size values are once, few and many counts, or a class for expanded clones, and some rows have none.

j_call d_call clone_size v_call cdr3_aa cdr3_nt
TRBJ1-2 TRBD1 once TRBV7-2 CASSIKTGGEGYTF TGTGCCAGCAGCATCAAAACAGGGGGTGAAGGCTACACCTTC
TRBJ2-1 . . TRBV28 CASSSGLSNEQFF TGTGCCAGCAGTTCCGGACTATCCAATGAGCAGTTCTTC
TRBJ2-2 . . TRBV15 CATSRSGNTGELFF TGTGCCACCAGCAGATCTGGGAACACCGGGGAGCTGTTTTTT
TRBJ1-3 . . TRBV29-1 CSVGGSGNTIYF TGCAGCGTGGGGGGCTCTGGAAACACCATATATTTT
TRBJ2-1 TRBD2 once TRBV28 CASKAGLAINEQFF TGTGCCAGCAAAGCGGGACTAGCGATAAATGAGCAGTTCTTC
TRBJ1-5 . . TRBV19 CASSIDVGGINNQPQHF TGTGCCAGTAGTATAGATGTTGGGGGAATCAACAATCAGCCCCAGCATTTT
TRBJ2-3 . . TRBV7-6 CASSLGPQSTDTQYF TGTGCCAGCAGCTTAGGGCCTCAGAGCACAGATACGCAGTATTTT
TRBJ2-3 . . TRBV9 CASSASRGSTDTQYF TGTGCCAGCAGCGCCTCTCGAGGTAGCACAGATACGCAGTATTTT
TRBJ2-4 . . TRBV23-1 CASSPTGPRRPKNIQYF TGCGCCAGCAGTCCTACGGGACCTCGGAGGCCCAAAAACATTCAGTACTTC
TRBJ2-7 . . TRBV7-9 CASSSGHSYEQYF TGTGCCAGCAGCTCCGGACACTCCTACGAGCAGTACTTC
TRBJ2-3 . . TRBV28 CASSPLGRDTDTQYF TGTGCCAGCAGTCCACTCGGTCGGGACACAGATACGCAGTATTTT
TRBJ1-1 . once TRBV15 CATSREWGQPNTEAFF TGTGCCACCAGCAGAGAGTGGGGACAACCGAACACTGAAGCTTTCTTT
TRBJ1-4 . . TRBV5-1 CASNWGGAGSNEKLFF TGCGCCTCTAATTGGGGGGGTGCCGGGAGTAATGAAAAACTGTTTTTT
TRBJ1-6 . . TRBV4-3 CASSPYLGGGNSPLHF TGCGCCAGCAGCCCCTATCTAGGGGGGGGGAATTCACCCCTCCACTTT
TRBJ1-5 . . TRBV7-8 CASSLAGGTAYPQPQHF TGTGCCAGCAGCTTAGCGGGGGGAACAGCTTACCCGCAGCCCCAGCATTTT